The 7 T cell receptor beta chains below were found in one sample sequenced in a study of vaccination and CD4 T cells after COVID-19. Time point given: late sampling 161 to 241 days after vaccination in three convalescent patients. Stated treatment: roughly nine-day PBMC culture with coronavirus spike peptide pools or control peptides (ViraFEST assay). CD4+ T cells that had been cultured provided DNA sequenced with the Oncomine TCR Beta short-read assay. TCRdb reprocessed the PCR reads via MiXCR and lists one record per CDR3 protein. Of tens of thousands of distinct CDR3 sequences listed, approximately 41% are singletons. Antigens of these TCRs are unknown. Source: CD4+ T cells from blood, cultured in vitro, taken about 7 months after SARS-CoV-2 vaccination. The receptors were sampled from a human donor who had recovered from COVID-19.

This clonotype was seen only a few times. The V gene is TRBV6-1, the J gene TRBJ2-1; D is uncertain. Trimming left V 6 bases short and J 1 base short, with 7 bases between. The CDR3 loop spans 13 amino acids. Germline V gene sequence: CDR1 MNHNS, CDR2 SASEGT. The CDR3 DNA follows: TGTGCCAGCAGGTCCGTGTCCTACAATGAGCAGTTCTTC. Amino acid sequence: CASRSVSYNEQFF.

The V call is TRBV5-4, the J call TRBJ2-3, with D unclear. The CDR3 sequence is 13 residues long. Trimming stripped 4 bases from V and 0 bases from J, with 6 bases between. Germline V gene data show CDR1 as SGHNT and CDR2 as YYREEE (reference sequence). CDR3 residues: CASSPVSTDTQYF. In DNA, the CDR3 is TGTGCCAGCAGCCCCGTTAGCACAGATACGCAGTATTTT.

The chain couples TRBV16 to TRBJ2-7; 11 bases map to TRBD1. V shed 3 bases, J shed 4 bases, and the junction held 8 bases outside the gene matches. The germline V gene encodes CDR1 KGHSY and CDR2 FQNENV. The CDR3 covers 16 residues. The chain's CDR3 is CASSHTPGQGAYEQYF. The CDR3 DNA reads TGTGCCAGCAGCCACACCCCAGGACAGGGGGCTTACGAGCAGTACTTC.

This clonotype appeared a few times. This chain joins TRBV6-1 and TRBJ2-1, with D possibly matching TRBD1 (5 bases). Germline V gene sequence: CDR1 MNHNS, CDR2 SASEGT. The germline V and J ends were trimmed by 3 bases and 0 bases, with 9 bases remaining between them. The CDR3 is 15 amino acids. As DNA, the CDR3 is TGTGCCAGCAGTGATTTAGACAGCTCCTACAATGAGCAGTTCTTC. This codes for CASSDLDSSYNEQFF.

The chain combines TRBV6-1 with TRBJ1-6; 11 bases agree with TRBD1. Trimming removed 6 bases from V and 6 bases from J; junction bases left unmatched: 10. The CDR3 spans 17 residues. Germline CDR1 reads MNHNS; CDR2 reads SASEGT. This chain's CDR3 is CASRPLGQGASNSPLHF. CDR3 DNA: TGTGCCAGCAGACCCTTAGGACAGGGGGCTTCTAATTCACCCCTCCACTTT.

This CDR3 is CASSLGRFDGYTF. CDR3 nucleotide sequence: TGTGCCAGCAGCTTAGGACGGTTCGATGGCTACACCTTC. The rearrangement joins TRBV7-2 to TRBJ1-2; D is unresolved. V was clipped by 1 base and J by 6 bases, with 9 bases between them. Germline V CDR1 and CDR2: SGHTA, FQGNSA. The CDR3 totals 13 residues.

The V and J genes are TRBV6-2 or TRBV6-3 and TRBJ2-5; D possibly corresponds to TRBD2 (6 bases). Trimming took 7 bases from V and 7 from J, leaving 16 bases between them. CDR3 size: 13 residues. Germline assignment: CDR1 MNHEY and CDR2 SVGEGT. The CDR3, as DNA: TGTGCCAGCACCCGGGATGACGGGGGGACCCAGTACTTC. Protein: CASTRDDGGTQYF.